This TCR beta chain is from a study of molecular identifiers for immune sequencing clone quantification. For naive CD8 T cells, sorting used the CD8+CD4-CCR7+CD45RA+ phenotype. This clonotype has ten or more counts. TCRdb reanalysed the PCR reads using MiXCR and keeps one entry per CDR3 protein. This repertoire shows tens of thousands of distinct CDR3 sequences, roughly a fifth found once; its top ten account for under 1.5%. The CDR3 is made up of 14 amino acids. Trimming cost V 6 bases and J 2 bases, with 14 bases left between them. From germline, CDR1 is MNHEY and CDR2 SMNVEV (reference sequence). The sequence derives from a human donor in good health. Some libraries in this study had Jurkat cell RNA spiked in. The chain couples TRBV27 to TRBJ2-7; maybe TRBD2 (5 bases). The source material was naive CD8+ T cells from blood, with Jurkat cell RNA spiked in. Sample subset: FACS-sorted CD8+CD4-CCR7+CD45RA+ naive T cells. This CDR3 is CASRLGGPAYEQYF. The CDR3 nucleotides read TGTGCCAGCAGGTTGGGCGGGCCGGCCTACGAGCAGTACTTC.